What follows is one T cell receptor (beta chain) and its context. Seattle patient enrollment occurred during active infection, with longitudinal follow-up thereafter. The data belong to a study of blood T cell repertoires in COVID-19. Study overall: Spain, Italy and the United States supplied samples that represented acute and convalescent COVID-19.

The data were produced by immunoSEQ multiplex PCR, yet TCRdb's version contains in-frame clones alone and is incomplete. The table has roughly 290,000 clones, roughly 84% seen once; the top ten hold roughly 0.94%. The CDR3 is 15 amino acids. CDR1 and CDR2 from the germline V gene are SGHRS and YFSETQ. After removal of 1 base from V and 3 bases from J, the junction contained 3 bases not matched to a gene. The chain links TRBV5-1 to TRBJ1-5; TRBD1 aligns across 8 bases. The receptor was isolated from a human donor with COVID-19, enrolled during active disease. The donor label of this sample is uncertain. The sample was peripheral blood. CDR3 nucleotides: TGCGCCAGCAGCTTGACAGGGGGGGACAATCAGCCCCAGCATTTT. Amino acid sequence: CASSLTGGDNQPQHF. Complete variable domain (other parts from reference TRBV5-1 and TRBJ1-5): KAGVTQTPRYLIKTRGQQVTLSCSPISGHRSVSWYQQTPGQGLQFLFEYFSETQRNKGNFPGRFSGRQFSNSRSEMNVSTLELGDSALYLCASSLTGGDNQPQHFGDGTRLSIL.